A single sample gave rise to the 2 T cell receptor beta chains below, sequenced in a study of blood T cell repertoires in COVID-19. The protocol was immunoSEQ multiplex PCR, while the TCRdb copy is restricted to in-frame clones and leaves out a portion. In the table there are 100,000 to 150,000 clones, 75% to 90% of which are singletons. The source material was peripheral blood. The receptor set was obtained from a man in his fifties with active or convalescent COVID-19.

The J gene is TRBJ2-7, the V gene TRBV3-1 (or the pseudogene TRBV3-2); D is uncertain. V was cut by 0 bases and J by 3 bases, with 9 bases left in between. The CDR3 totals 14 residues. The germline CDR1 and CDR2 sequences are LGHDT and YNNKEL (reference sequence). This CDR3 reads CASSQDPYLYEQYF. The CDR3 DNA follows: TGTGCCAGCAGCCAAGATCCCTACCTCTACGAGCAGTACTTC.

The chain combines TRBV5-4 with TRBJ2-1, with 11 bases fitting TRBD2. The germline gives CDR1 SGHNT, CDR2 YYREEE (reference sequence). The length of the CDR3 is 14 residues. V lost 4 bases, J lost 9 bases, and 6 bases stayed unmatched. As DNA, the CDR3 is TGTGCCAGCAGCCAACTAGCGGGAGTAGGTGAGCAGTTCTTC. Encoded protein: CASSQLAGVGEQFF.